The next 5 T cell receptor beta chains were all read from a single sample in a study of beta chain features in type 1 diabetes (dated by TCRdb to the late 2010s). Here is what the overall study found, with its caveats: Type 1 diabetes patients showed a moderate but significant shortening of TCRB CDR3 length in all four CD4+ subsets.

For these TCRs, the target antigens are not known. Libraries were constructed by the immunoSEQ multiplex PCR assay. The entire isolated RNA was reverse transcribed using the High Capacity cDNA Reverse Transcription Kit, and thus expressed TCRB transcripts were sequenced. The table was pulled from immuneACCESS by TCRdb, which kept in-frame rearrangements only. Such tables lose some clones; where checked, under half of the loss comes from unresolved V genes, and the rest has no known cause. Within this sample are more than 25,000 clones, with 56% of them counted one time only. Approximately 1.4% of the sample is held by the ten biggest clonotypes. The specimen was Tregs from blood. Interpreted using the paper, the cell subset or site label stands for: regulatory CD4+ T cells. These receptors were collected from a woman under 30 with type 1 diabetes.

This clone was picked up one time. This chain connects TRBV27 to TRBJ2-7; TRBD1 might be the D (6 bases). CDR1 and CDR2 from the germline V gene are MNHEY and SMNVEV (reference sequence). Trimming left V 6 bases short and J 2 bases short, with 14 bases between. CDR3 size: 14 residues. CDR3 region: CASRYNRETYEQYF. CDR3 DNA: TGTGCCAGCAGGTATAACAGGGAGACCTACGAGCAGTACTTC.

This clone was seen a few times. The chain joins TRBV7-3 to TRBJ2-3; no firm D call. This CDR3 has 15 residues. With 6 bases removed from V and 4 bases from J, the gap between germline ends came to 17 bases. The V gene's germline CDR1 is SGHTA and CDR2 FQGTGA. CDR3 sequence (DNA): TGTGCCAGCAGTCCTTCACCAGTCCTCCCAGATACGCAGTATTTT. As protein: CASSPSPVLPDTQYF.

This chain connects TRBV28 to TRBJ1-5, with TRBD1 matching 7 bases. Losses at the gene ends were 8 bases for V and 2 bases for J; bases not matched to a gene: 12. Germline V gives CDR1 MDHEN, CDR2 SYDVKM. The CDR3 sequence is 16 residues long. CDR3 in amino acids: CASQGVRNAGNQPQHF. The CDR3 coding sequence is TGTGCCAGCCAGGGGGTTCGGAATGCGGGCAATCAGCCCCAGCATTTT.

The genes are TRBV30 and TRBJ1-2; D ambiguous. The CDR3 runs to 11 residues. V dropped 3 bases and J dropped 3 bases, with 5 bases sitting between them. The germline gives CDR1 GTSNPN, CDR2 SVGIG (reference sequence). The CDR3 region is CAWSQYYGYTF. The CDR3, as DNA: TGTGCCTGGAGCCAATACTATGGCTACACCTTC. Complete variable domain (other parts from reference TRBV30 and TRBJ1-2): SQTIHQWPATLVQPVGSPLSLECTVEGTSNPNLYWYRQAAGRGLQLLFYSVGIGQISSEVPQNLSASRPQDRQFILSSKKLLLSDSGFYLCAWSQYYGYTFGSGTRLTVV.

This clone was counted between two and nine times. The rearrangement uses TRBV4-2 and TRBJ1-5, with 7 bases lining up with TRBD1. CDR3 length: 16 residues. Per the germline V gene, CDR1 is LGHNA and CDR2 is YNFKEQ. The V gene end was trimmed by 0 bases and the J gene end by 5 bases; junction bases not matched to a gene: 7. CDR3 loop: CASSQDFDRADQPQHF. Here the CDR3 DNA reads TGTGCCAGCAGCCAAGATTTCGACAGGGCCGATCAGCCCCAGCATTTT.